This TCR beta chain was obtained from a study of CD8 T cells in ankylosing spondylitis. This clonotype was found a few times. Its cognate antigen is unknown. For TCR beta, libraries came from quantitative 5'-RACE with molecular barcodes. TCRdb reanalysed the 5' RACE reads using MiXCR and keeps one entry per CDR3 protein. The data hold under 120,000 distinct CDR3 sequences, with around 24% observed a single time. The trim removed 1 base at V and 4 bases at J, leaving 6 bases unmatched. The CDR3 loop spans 15 amino acids. CDR1 SEHNR and CDR2 FQNEAQ come from the germline V gene (reference sequence). Whole-study results and caveats: Matched synovial fluid from ankylosing spondylitis patients was reported to be enriched for disease-linked clones. Seemingly characteristic of ankylosing spondylitis blood was a TCR beta motif consisting of under 10 highly homologous variants.

The chain joins TRBV7-9 to TRBJ1-2; 7 bases fit TRBD1. This clonotype originated in a male donor with ankylosing spondylitis. Sequenced sample: synovial fluid, either unsorted or a sorted T cell fraction (not recorded which). The chain's CDR3 is CASSLDDRVGYGYTF. Written as DNA, the CDR3 is TGTGCCAGCAGCTTAGATGACAGGGTTGGCTATGGCTACACCTTC.